What follows are 27 T cell receptor beta chains derived from one specimen sequenced in a study of PD-1 blockade in classical Hodgkin lymphoma. Time point of the sample: cycle 4 day 1 (C4D1), after five to seven weeks of nivolumab. Every patient relapsed after autologous stem cell transplantation, and brentuximab vedotin exposure varied. Isolation of CD4+ T cells from thawed PBMCs was performed by magnetic negative selection. The table came from immunoSEQ multiplex PCR; TCRdb's copy has only in-frame clones and leaves some out. The sample carries about 19,000 clones, over 80% recorded once. This specimen consisted of CD4+ T cells from blood, obtained before the fourth cycle of nivolumab. All receptors come from a human donor with classical Hodgkin lymphoma.

Only a few counts were recorded for this clone. The V gene is TRBV6-1, the J gene TRBJ1-1; D may be TRBD1 (5 bases). Between the trimmed V and J ends, which lost 6 bases and 2 bases, there was a span of 10 bases. Germline values: CDR1 MNHNS, CDR2 SASEGT. The CDR3 contains 13 residues. In DNA form, the CDR3 reads TGTGCCAGCAGGAGACAGTTCAACACTGAAGCTTTCTTT. Its protein product is CASRRQFNTEAFF.

V is TRBV28 and J is TRBJ2-5; 8 nucleotides match TRBD1. The J call is in doubt because the DNA end fits TRBJ2-7 better. The CDR3 has 16 residues. Germline CDR1 reads MDHEN; CDR2 reads SYDVKM. The CDR3 loop is CASSLGSPGTGYEQYF. In DNA, the CDR3 is TGTGCCAGCAGTTTAGGGTCCCCCGGGACAGGCTACGAGCAGTACTTC.

This chain connects TRBV6-1 to TRBJ2-7, with D maybe TRBD2 (5 bases). V shed 8 bases and J shed 3 bases, with 14 bases lying between them. From germline, CDR1 is MNHNS and CDR2 SASEGT. CDR3 length: 13 residues. The CDR3 spells CASRMGSVYEQYF. For the CDR3, the DNA is TGTGCCAGCCGAATGGGGAGTGTCTACGAGCAGTACTTC.

This clone was recorded once. The rearrangement joins TRBV6-1 to TRBJ2-1; 12 positions agree with TRBD2. Germline V gene data show CDR1 as MNHNS and CDR2 as SASEGT. With V trimmed by 4 bases and J by 5 bases, 6 bases remained unmatched. The CDR3 runs to 16 residues. The CDR3 bases are TGTGCCAGCAGTGTTCTAGCGGGAGGGCTGAACAATGAGCAGTTCTTC. Amino acid sequence: CASSVLAGGLNNEQFF.

The J gene is TRBJ2-7, the V gene TRBV19; 7 nucleotides match TRBD2. Trimming at V came to 1 base and at J to 7 bases, leaving 4 bases not matched to a gene. The length of the CDR3 is 13 residues. Per germline, CDR1 LNHDA and CDR2 SQIVND (reference sequence). The CDR3 nucleotides read TGTGCCAGTAGTATAGCTAGCGGCGTGGAGCAGTACTTC. Translated: CASSIASGVEQYF.

The chain carries TRBV28 and TRBJ2-3; TRBD2 might be the D (6 bases). The length of the CDR3 is 15 residues. Trimming shortened V by 5 bases and J by 8 bases, and 20 bases separated the two germline ends. Germline-derived CDR1 and CDR2 are MDHEN and SYDVKM. CDR3: CASSPIGTPFATQYF. As DNA, the CDR3 is TGTGCCAGCAGTCCAATCGGGACTCCTTTTGCTACGCAGTATTTT.

This clone has just one count. The chain recombines TRBV11-2 with TRBJ2-7, with 7 bases that match TRBD2. Germline CDR1 and CDR2: SGHAT and FQNNGV. V trimming: 1 base; J trimming: 6 bases; junction bases outside the gene matches: 9. There are 15 residues in the CDR3. The CDR3 loop is CASSLARGSPLEQYF. The DNA for the CDR3 is TGTGCCAGCAGCTTAGCGCGGGGGAGCCCCCTCGAGCAGTACTTC.

The chain recombines TRBV5-1 with TRBJ1-3; weak D call: TRBD1 (5 bases). This CDR3 has 17 amino acids. V lost 2 bases and J 2 bases, leaving 17 bases between the germline ends. Germline V gene sequence: CDR1 SGHRS, CDR2 YFSETQ. The DNA for the CDR3 is TGCGCCAGCAGCTTACGCCCACCGACAGATGCTGGAAACACCATATATTTT. This sequence encodes CASSLRPPTDAGNTIYF.

The chain employs TRBV6-5 and TRBJ1-1; D is uncertain. V was trimmed by 4 bases and J by 1 base, leaving 7 bases between them. The CDR3 contains 13 residues. Per the germline V gene, CDR1 is MNHEY and CDR2 is SVGAGI. CDR3 sequence reads: CASSWTENTEAFF. The CDR3 coding sequence is TGTGCCAGCAGTTGGACCGAGAACACTGAAGCTTTCTTT.

A note on this clone: Other DNA sequences in the same sample also yield this CDR3. V gene TRBV19 combines with J gene TRBJ2-7; D is perhaps TRBD2 (5 bases). Germline V gives CDR1 LNHDA, CDR2 SQIVND (reference sequence). The CDR3 length is 14 residues. The V gene lost 3 bases and the J gene lost 0 bases, with 9 bases spanning the gap. The CDR3 protein is CASSIRGSSYEQYF. The CDR3 region has the DNA TGTGCCAGTAGTATTCGGGGTTCCTCCTACGAGCAGTACTTC.

The chain employs TRBV29-1 and TRBJ1-2, with no clear D. The CDR3 runs 13 residues. Trimming removed 6 bases from V and 4 bases from J, with 15 bases in between. The germline V gene has CDR1 SQVTM and CDR2 ANQGSEA. CDR3 region: CSVPSRSGYGYTF. In DNA, the CDR3 is TGCAGCGTGCCCTCCAGATCGGGCTATGGCTACACCTTC.

The chain joins TRBV19 to TRBJ1-2; D unresolved. The V gene lost 6 bases and the J gene lost 8 bases, with 10 bases spanning the gap. The CDR3 extends over 11 amino acids. The germline CDR1 and CDR2 sequences are LNHDA and SQIVND (reference sequence). The CDR3 reads CASRSGRGYTF. Written as DNA, the CDR3 is TGTGCCAGTAGGTCAGGTCGGGGCTACACCTTC.

The chain combines TRBV6-5 with TRBJ1-1; D gene uncertain. The length of the CDR3 is 11 residues. Germline CDR1 reads MNHEY; CDR2 reads SVGAGI. V lost 7 bases and J lost 6, with 9 bases in between. The CDR3 spells CASNRHPEAFF. CDR3 nucleotides: TGTGCCAGCAACAGACACCCTGAAGCTTTCTTT.

This rearrangement joins TRBV5-4 to TRBJ1-2; 7 positions agree with TRBD1. Germline V gives CDR1 SGHNT, CDR2 YYREEE (reference sequence). The CDR3 is made up of 14 amino acids. The J segment lost 2 bases and the V segment lost 6 bases, leaving 7 bases of the junction unmatched. The CDR3 spells CASNDRQGNYGYTF. CDR3 DNA sequence: TGTGCCAGCAATGATCGACAGGGAAACTATGGCTACACCTTC.

The genes are TRBV4-1 and TRBJ1-2, with 7 bases fitting TRBD1. The V and J ends lost 3 bases and 1 base, in that order; junction bases with no gene match: 5. CDR1 and CDR2 (germline): MGHRA, YSYEKL. The length of the CDR3 is 15 residues. In DNA form, the CDR3 reads TGCGCCAGCAGCCAGGGGACAGCGAGTAACTATGGCTACACCTTC. As protein: CASSQGTASNYGYTF.

This clone came up a few times. The chain uses TRBV6-1 and TRBJ1-5; the D is unclear. The CDR3 runs 15 residues. V was trimmed by 5 bases and J by 4 bases, leaving 15 bases between them. Germline lookup yields CDR1 MNHNS and CDR2 SASEGT. The chain's CDR3 is CASSPGGVRNQPQHF. CDR3 sequence (DNA): TGTGCCAGCAGTCCTGGTGGGGTGCGGAATCAGCCCCAGCATTTT.

This clone was seen only a few times. The CDR3 DNA reads TGTGCCAGCAGTGGAGCAGGGCGGACGGGAAACACCATATATTTT. This codes for CASSGAGRTGNTIYF. The chain is built from TRBV6-1 and TRBJ1-3; TRBD1 might be the D (5 bases). The V gene lost 4 bases and the J gene lost 4 bases, with 14 bases spanning the gap. There are 15 residues in the CDR3. CDR1 is MNHNS, CDR2 SASEGT, per germline.

J is TRBJ2-7 and V is TRBV5-1; D may be TRBD2 (5 bases). CDR1 and CDR2 from the germline V gene are SGHRS and YFSETQ. With 4 bases removed from V and 0 bases from J, the gap between germline ends came to 17 bases. This CDR3 region has 16 residues. This chain's CDR3 is CASSHGNSLGSYEQYF. The CDR3 DNA sequence: TGCGCCAGCAGCCACGGGAATAGCCTAGGCTCCTACGAGCAGTACTTC.

V gene TRBV19 combines with J gene TRBJ1-1; D is possibly TRBD1 (5 bases). Germline V CDR1 and CDR2: LNHDA, SQIVND (reference sequence). The CDR3 is 17 amino acids. Trimming pared 3 bases from V and 4 bases from J, leaving 21 bases between. This CDR3 reads CASSIRSGVIMSTEAFF. The CDR3 region has the DNA TGTGCCAGTAGTATTAGATCGGGGGTGATAATGAGCACTGAAGCTTTCTTT.

This clone is deemed medium-sized. The rearrangement uses TRBV28 and TRBJ1-1, with D unresolved. The CDR3 covers 14 residues. Germline V gene sequence: CDR1 MDHEN, CDR2 SYDVKM. V dropped 6 bases and J dropped 6 bases, with 17 bases sitting between them. Written as DNA, the CDR3 is TGTGCCAGCAGGGAGGAATACAGAAACGCTGAAGCTTTCTTT. Protein sequence: CASREEYRNAEAFF.

This chain links TRBV19 with TRBJ1-1; TRBD1 agrees at 12 bases. J was trimmed by 4 bases and V by 10 bases; bases with no gene match: 4. Germline V gives CDR1 LNHDA, CDR2 SQIVND (reference sequence). There are 13 residues in the CDR3. This CDR3 reads CATMGQGATEAFF. The CDR3 DNA reads TGTGCCACCATGGGACAGGGGGCCACTGAAGCTTTCTTT.

The chain combines TRBV6-1 with TRBJ1-2, with 7 positions matching TRBD1. The CDR3 totals 14 residues. Germline V gene data show CDR1 as MNHNS and CDR2 as SASEGT. The V and J ends lost 1 base and 8 bases, in that order; junction bases with no gene match: 7. CDR3 amino acids: CASSEGGDSPGYTF. The CDR3 bases are TGTGCCAGCAGTGAAGGGGGGGACAGCCCGGGCTACACCTTC.

The chain combines TRBV5-6 with TRBJ2-1; 12 positions match TRBD2. Germline V gene data show CDR1 as SGHDT and CDR2 as YYEEEE. V lost 7 bases and J lost 7; bases outside the gene matches: 9. The CDR3 length is 15 residues. CDR3 protein: CASVLRTSGRNEQFF. DNA for the CDR3: TGTGCCAGCGTCCTTAGAACTAGCGGGAGGAATGAGCAGTTCTTC.

The V and J genes are TRBV2 and TRBJ2-7, with D possibly being TRBD2 (6 bases). CDR3 length equals 14 residues. The V gene lost 7 bases and the J gene lost 0 bases, with 13 bases spanning the gap. The germline CDR1 and CDR2 sequences are SNHLY and FYNNEI. The CDR3 DNA follows: TGTGCCAGCAAAATGGGACTGAGCTCCTACGAGCAGTACTTC. This gives the protein CASKMGLSSYEQYF.

V and J are TRBV29-1 and TRBJ2-1; 8 bases line up with TRBD2. Per germline, CDR1 SQVTM and CDR2 ANQGSEA. Trimming cost V 6 bases and J 2 bases; bases outside gene matches: 3. This CDR3 is built from 13 residues. CDR3 region: CSVNSGTYNEQFF. CDR3 coding DNA: TGCAGCGTGAATAGCGGGACCTACAATGAGCAGTTCTTC.

The rearrangement uses TRBV6-5 and TRBJ2-7; TRBD1 matches at 8 bases. The germline V gene has CDR1 MNHEY and CDR2 SVGAGI. The length of the CDR3 is 14 residues. Losses at the gene ends were 5 bases for V and 4 bases for J; bases not matched to a gene: 7. CDR3 amino acids: CASSHDRGGYEQYF. The CDR3 coding sequence is TGTGCCAGCAGTCACGACAGGGGCGGGTACGAGCAGTACTTC.

The rearrangement links TRBV19 to TRBJ2-1, with 11 bases lining up with TRBD2. J lost 5 bases, V lost 3 bases, and 15 bases had no gene match. In germline, CDR1 is LNHDA, CDR2 SQIVND (reference sequence). The CDR3 is 19 amino acids. CDR3 sequence reads: CASSIRTGPSSGRNNEQFF. CDR3 in DNA: TGTGCCAGTAGTATCAGGACAGGCCCTTCTAGCGGGAGGAACAATGAGCAGTTCTTC. The complete variable domain, with remaining parts taken from reference TRBV19 and TRBJ2-1, reads DGGITQSPKYLFRKEGQNVTLSCEQNLNHDAMYWYRQDPGQGLRLIYYSQIVNDFQKGDIAEGYSVSREKKESFPLTVTSAQKNPTAFYLCASSIRTGPSSGRNNEQFFGPGTRLTVL.